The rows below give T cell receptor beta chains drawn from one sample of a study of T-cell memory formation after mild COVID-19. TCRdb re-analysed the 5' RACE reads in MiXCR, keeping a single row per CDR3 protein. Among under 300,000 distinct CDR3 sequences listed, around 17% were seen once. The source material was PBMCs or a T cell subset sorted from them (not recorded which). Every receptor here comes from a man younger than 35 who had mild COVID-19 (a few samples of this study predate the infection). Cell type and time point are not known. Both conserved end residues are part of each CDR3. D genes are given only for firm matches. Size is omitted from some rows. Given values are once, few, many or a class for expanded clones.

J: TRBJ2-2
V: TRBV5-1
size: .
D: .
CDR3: CASSLSARSGSGELFF
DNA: TGCGCCAGCAGCTTGTCAGCGCGCAGTGGGTCCGGGGAGCTGTTTTTT

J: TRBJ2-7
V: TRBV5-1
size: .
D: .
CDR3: CASSLDESFGEQYF
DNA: TGCGCCAGCAGCCTGGACGAGTCGTTCGGGGAGCAGTACTTC

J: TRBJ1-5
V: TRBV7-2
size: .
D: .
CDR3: CASSRALWQPQHF
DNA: TGTGCCAGCAGCCGGGCGCTTTGGCAGCCCCAGCATTTT

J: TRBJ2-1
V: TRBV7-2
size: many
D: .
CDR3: CASSSSHAGQPVLFF
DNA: TGTGCCAGCAGCTCATCACATGCGGGACAGCCGGTCCTGTTCTTC

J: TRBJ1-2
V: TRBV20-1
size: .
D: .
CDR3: CSAYDSNYGYTF
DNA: TGCAGTGCTTATGACAGTAACTATGGCTACACCTTC

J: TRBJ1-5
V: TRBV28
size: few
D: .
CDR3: CASSFLPGGLGQPQHF
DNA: TGTGCCAGCAGTTTTCTCCCCGGGGGGCTAGGTCAGCCCCAGCATTTT

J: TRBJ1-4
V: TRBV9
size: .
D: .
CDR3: CASSPRGRATNEKLFF
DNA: TGTGCCAGCAGCCCCCGAGGAAGAGCAACTAATGAAAAACTGTTTTTT

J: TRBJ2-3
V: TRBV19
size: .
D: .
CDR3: CASSGRRTDTQYF
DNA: TGTGCCAGTAGTGGTAGGCGGACCGATACGCAGTATTTT

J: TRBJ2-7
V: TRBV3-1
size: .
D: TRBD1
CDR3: CASTWTGATYEQYF
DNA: TGTGCCAGCACCTGGACAGGGGCGACCTACGAGCAGTACTTC

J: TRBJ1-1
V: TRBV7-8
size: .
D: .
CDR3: CASSDLPGGYTEAFF
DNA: TGTGCCAGCAGCGATCTACCGGGGGGATACACTGAAGCTTTCTTT

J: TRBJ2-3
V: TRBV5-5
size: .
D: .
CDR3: CASSPDKISSTDTQYF
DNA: TGTGCCAGCAGCCCCGACAAGATTTCTAGCACAGATACGCAGTATTTT

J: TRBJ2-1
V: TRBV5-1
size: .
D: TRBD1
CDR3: CASSLRGPGYEQFF
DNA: TGCGCCAGCAGCTTAAGGGGGCCGGGGTATGAGCAGTTCTTC

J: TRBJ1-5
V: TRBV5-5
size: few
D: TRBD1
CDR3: CASSPLTNPRQGRANQPQHF
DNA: TGTGCCAGCAGCCCACTAACGAACCCAAGACAGGGGAGGGCCAATCAGCCCCAGCATTTT

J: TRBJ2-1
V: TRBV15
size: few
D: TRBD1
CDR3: CATSRTSGTGYNEQFF
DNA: TGTGCCACCAGCAGAACTTCCGGGACAGGGTACAATGAGCAGTTCTTC

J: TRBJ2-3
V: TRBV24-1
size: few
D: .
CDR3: CATSDWGKADTQYF
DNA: TGTGCCACCAGTGACTGGGGGAAAGCTGATACGCAGTATTTT

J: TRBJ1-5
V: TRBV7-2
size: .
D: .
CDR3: CASSLWTNNQPQHF
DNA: TGTGCCAGCAGCTTATGGACAAATAATCAGCCCCAGCATTTT

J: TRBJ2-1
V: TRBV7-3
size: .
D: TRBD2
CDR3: CASSPGLAGVEQFF
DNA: TGTGCCAGCAGCCCGGGACTAGCGGGGGTTGAGCAGTTCTTC

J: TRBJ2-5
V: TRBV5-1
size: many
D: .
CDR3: CASSFKETQYF
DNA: TGCGCCAGCAGCTTCAAAGAGACCCAGTACTTC

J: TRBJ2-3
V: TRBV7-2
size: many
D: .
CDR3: CASSSVEGSVDTQYF
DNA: TGTGCCAGCAGCTCCGTGGAGGGGTCCGTCGATACGCAGTATTTT

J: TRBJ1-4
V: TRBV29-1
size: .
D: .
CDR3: CSVVLQSEKLFF
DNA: TGCAGCGTTGTCTTACAGTCAGAAAAACTGTTTTTT